This T cell receptor (beta chain) derives from a study of cytomegalovirus exposure and HLA in healthy donors. As for the study in general: Out of 398 genotyped donors, about 80% belonged to the Caucasian-associated ancestry cluster. Points from the study as a whole: Reportedly, a later analysis found an Asian-associated ancestry cluster had fewer N-insertions than the roughly 670-donor mean. Researchers reported in a later analysis that a missense DCLRE1C variant was tied to TCR beta V- and J-gene trimming. Researchers counted roughly 150 TCR beta chains as cytomegalovirus-associated.

Vbeta (60) and Jbeta (13) primers were used in the PCR. Produced via immunoSEQ multiplex PCR; TCRdb's table is partial and in-frame only. The table lists approximately 150,000 clones, about 71% of them singletons. Worth noting for this clone: No antigen is known for it.

Losses at the gene ends were 0 bases for V and 17 bases for J; bases not matched to a gene: 14. Per germline, CDR1 GTSNPN and CDR2 SVGIG (reference sequence). CDR3 length equals 15 residues. Sequenced material: PBMCs. The sequence came from a woman aged 25 to 39 in good health and CMV-seronegative. The chain combines TRBV30 with TRBJ1-6; 9 bases agree with TRBD1. CDR3 sequence: CAWSVSGQGHRQIHF. CDR3 DNA: TGTGCCTGGAGTGTAAGCGGACAGGGGCACCGCCAAATCCACTTT. Together with reference TRBV30 and TRBJ1-6, the CDR3 gives the full variable domain: SQTIHQWPATLVQPVGSPLSLECTVEGTSNPNLYWYRQAAGRGLQLLFYSVGIGQISSEVPQNLSASRPQDRQFILSSKKLLLSDSGFYLCAWSVSGQGHRQIHFGNGTRLTVT.